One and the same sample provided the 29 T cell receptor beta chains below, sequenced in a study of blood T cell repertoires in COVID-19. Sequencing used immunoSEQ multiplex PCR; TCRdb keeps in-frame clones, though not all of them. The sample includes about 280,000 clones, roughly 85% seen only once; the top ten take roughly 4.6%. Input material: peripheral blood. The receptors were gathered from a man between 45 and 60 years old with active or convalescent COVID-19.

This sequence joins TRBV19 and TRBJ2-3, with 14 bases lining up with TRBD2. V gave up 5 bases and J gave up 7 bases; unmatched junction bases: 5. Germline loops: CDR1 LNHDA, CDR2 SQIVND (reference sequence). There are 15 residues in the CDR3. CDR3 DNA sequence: TGTGCCAGTAGTTATTGGACTAGCGGGAGGAATACGCAGTATTTT. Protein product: CASSYWTSGRNTQYF.

The CDR3, as DNA: TGTGCCAGCAGTTTGAGGGACATTCAGTACTTC. This sequence encodes CASSLRDIQYF. This chain connects TRBV28 to TRBJ2-4, with D possibly matching TRBD2 (5 bases). The ends were cut back, 3 bases at V and 8 bases at J, with 5 bases in the middle. The germline V gene encodes CDR1 MDHEN and CDR2 SYDVKM. This CDR3 contains 11 residues.

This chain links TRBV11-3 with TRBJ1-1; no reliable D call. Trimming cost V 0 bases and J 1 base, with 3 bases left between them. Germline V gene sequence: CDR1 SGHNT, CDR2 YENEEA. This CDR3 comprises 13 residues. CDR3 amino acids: CASSLEQNTEAFF. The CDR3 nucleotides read TGTGCCAGCAGCTTAGAACAGAACACTGAAGCTTTCTTT. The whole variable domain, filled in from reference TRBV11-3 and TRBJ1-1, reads EAGVVQSPRYKIIEKKQPVAFWCNPISGHNTLYWYLQNLGQGPELLIRYENEEAVDDSQLPKDRFSAERLKGVDSTLKIQPAELGDSAVYLCASSLEQNTEAFFGQGTRLTVV.

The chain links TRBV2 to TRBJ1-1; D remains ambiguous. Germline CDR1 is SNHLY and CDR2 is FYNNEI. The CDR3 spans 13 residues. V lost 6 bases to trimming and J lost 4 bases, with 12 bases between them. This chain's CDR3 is CASRDDISTEAFF. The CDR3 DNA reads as TGTGCCAGCAGGGATGACATCTCCACTGAAGCTTTCTTT.

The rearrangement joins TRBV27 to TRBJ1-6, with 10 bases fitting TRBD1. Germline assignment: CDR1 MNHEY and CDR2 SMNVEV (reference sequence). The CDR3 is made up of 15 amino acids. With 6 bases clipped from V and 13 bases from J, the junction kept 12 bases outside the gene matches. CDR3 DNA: TGTGCCAGCAGGACCGGGACAGGGGCCGCTGGGCCCCTCCACTTT. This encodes CASRTGTGAAGPLHF.

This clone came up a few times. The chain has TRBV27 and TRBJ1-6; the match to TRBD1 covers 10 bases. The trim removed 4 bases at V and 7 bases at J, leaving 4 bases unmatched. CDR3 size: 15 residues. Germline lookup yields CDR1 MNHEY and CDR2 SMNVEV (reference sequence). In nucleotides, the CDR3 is TGTGCCAGCAGTTCCCGGGACAGGGGAAATTCACCCCTCCACTTT. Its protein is CASSSRDRGNSPLHF.

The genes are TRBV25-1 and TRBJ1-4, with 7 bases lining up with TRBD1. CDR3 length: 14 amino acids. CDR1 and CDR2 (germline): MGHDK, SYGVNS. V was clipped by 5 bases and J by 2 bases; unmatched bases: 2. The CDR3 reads CASSSGQTNEKLFF. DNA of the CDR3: TGTGCCAGCAGTTCGGGACAGACTAATGAAAAACTGTTTTTT.

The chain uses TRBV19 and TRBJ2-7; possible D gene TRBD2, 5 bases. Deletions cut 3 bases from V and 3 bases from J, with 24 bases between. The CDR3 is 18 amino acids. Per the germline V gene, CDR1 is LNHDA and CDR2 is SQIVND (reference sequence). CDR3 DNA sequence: TGTGCCAGTAGTATCTCCTACGGAAGCGGAGGAGGCAGCTACGAGCAGTACTTC. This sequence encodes CASSISYGSGGGSYEQYF.

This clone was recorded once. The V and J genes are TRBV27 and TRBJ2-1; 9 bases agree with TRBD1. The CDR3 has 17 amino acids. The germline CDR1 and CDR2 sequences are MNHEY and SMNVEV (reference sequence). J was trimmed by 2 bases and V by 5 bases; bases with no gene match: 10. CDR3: CASSHPGQGVPYNEQFF. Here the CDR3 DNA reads TGTGCCAGCAGTCACCCGGGACAGGGTGTCCCCTACAATGAGCAGTTCTTC.

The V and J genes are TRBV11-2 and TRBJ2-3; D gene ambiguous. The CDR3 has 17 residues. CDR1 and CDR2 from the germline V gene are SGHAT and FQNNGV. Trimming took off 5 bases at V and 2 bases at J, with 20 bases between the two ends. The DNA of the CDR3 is TGTGCCAGCAGCGCCTATGAGGCGAAGATTTCCACAGATACGCAGTATTTT. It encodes CASSAYEAKISTDTQYF.

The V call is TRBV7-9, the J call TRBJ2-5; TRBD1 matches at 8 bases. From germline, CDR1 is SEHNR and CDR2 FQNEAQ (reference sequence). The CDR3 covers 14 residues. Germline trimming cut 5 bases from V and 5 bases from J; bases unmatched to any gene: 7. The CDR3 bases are TGTGCCAGCAGCCAGGGGGCGCATGTGGAGACCCAGTACTTC. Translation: CASSQGAHVETQYF. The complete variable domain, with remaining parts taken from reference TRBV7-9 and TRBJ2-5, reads DTGVSQNPRHKITKRGQNVTFRCDPISEHNRLYWYRQTLGQGPEFLTYFQNEAQLEKSRLLSDRFSAERPKGSFSTLEIQRTEQGDSAMYLCASSQGAHVETQYFGPGTRLLVL.

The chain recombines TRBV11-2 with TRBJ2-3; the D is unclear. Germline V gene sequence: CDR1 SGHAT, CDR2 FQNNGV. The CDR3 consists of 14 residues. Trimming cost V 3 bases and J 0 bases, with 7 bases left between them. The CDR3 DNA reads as TGTGCCAGCAGCTTGGTGAGTAGCACAGATACGCAGTATTTT. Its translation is CASSLVSSTDTQYF.

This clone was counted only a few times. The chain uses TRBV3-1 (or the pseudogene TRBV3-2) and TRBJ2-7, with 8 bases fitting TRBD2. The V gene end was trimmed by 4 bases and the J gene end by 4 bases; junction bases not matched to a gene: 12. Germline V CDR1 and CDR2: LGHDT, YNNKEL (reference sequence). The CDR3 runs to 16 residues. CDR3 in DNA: TGTGCCAGCAGCCTCCGTCCCGGGAGGGCAGGGTACGAGCAGTACTTC. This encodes CASSLRPGRAGYEQYF.

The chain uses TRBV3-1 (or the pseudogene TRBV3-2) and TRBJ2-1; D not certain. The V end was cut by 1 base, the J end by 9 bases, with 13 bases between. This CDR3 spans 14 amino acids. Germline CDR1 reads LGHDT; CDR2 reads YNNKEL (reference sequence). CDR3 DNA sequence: TGTGCCAGCAGCCAAGGAGCAGGAATTGGTGAGCAGTTCTTC. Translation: CASSQGAGIGEQFF.

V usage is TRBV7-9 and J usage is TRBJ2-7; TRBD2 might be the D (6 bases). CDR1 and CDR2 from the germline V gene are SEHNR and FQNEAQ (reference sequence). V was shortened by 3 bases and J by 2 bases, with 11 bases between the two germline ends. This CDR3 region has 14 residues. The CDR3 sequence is CASSLPSDTYEQYF. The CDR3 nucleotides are TGTGCCAGCAGCTTGCCTAGCGACACCTACGAGCAGTACTTC.

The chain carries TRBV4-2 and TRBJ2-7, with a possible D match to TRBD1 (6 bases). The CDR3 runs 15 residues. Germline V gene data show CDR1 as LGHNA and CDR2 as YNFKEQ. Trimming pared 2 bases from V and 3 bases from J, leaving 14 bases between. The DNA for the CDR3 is TGTGCCAGCAGCCAAAAGACACAGGGATACTACGAGCAGTACTTC. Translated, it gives CASSQKTQGYYEQYF.

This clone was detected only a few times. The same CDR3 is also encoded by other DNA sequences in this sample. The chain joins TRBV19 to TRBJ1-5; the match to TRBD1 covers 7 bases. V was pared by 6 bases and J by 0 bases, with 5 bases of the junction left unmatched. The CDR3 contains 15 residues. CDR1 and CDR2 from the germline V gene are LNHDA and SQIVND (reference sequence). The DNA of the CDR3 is TGTGCCAGTAGGCTGACAGGGACTAGCAATCAGCCCCAGCATTTT. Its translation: CASRLTGTSNQPQHF. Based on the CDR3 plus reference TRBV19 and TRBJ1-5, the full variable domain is DGGITQSPKYLFRKEGQNVTLSCEQNLNHDAMYWYRQDPGQGLRLIYYSQIVNDFQKGDIAEGYSVSREKKESFPLTVTSAQKNPTAFYLCASRLTGTSNQPQHFGDGTRLSIL.

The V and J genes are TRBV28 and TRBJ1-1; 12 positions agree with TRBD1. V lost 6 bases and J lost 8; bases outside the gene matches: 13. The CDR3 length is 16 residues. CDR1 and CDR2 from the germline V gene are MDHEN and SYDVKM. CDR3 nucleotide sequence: TGTGCCAGCAGACCTACGGGGACAGGGGGCTATAGGGAAGCTTTCTTT. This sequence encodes CASRPTGTGGYREAFF.

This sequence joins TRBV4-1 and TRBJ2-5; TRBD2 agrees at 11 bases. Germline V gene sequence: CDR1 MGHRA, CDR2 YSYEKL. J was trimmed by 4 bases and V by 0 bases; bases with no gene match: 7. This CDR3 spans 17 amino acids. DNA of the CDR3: TGCGCCAGCAGCCAAGACCCCACTAGCGGGAGTAGAGAGACCCAGTACTTC. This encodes CASSQDPTSGSRETQYF.

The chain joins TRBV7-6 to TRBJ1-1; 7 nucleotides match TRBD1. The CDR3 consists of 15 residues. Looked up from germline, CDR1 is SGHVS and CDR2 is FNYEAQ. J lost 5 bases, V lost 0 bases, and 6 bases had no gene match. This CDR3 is CASSLAGGGQTEAFF. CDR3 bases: TGTGCCAGCAGCTTAGCAGGGGGCGGTCAGACTGAAGCTTTCTTT.

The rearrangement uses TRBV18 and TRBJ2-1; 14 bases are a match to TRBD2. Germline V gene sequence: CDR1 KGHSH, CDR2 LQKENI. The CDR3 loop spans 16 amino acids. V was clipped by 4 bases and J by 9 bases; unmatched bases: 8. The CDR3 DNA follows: TGTGCCAGCTCACAGACTAGCGGGAGGGGGAAAGGTGAGCAGTTCTTC. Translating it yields CASSQTSGRGKGEQFF.

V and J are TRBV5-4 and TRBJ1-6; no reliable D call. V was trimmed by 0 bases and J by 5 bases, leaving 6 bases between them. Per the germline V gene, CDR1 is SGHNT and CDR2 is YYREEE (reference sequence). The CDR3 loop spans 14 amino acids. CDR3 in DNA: TGTGCCAGCAGCTTGGGGGGAGATAATTCACCCCTCCACTTT. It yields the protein CASSLGGDNSPLHF.

The CDR3 nucleotides are TGTGCCAGCAGCTTATTGGGACTCCCCAATGAGCAGTTCTTC. Protein sequence: CASSLLGLPNEQFF. This chain links TRBV5-6 with TRBJ2-1; D possibly corresponds to TRBD2 (6 bases). This CDR3 is built from 14 residues. The germline CDR1 and CDR2 sequences are SGHDT and YYEEEE. The V and J ends lost 2 bases and 6 bases respectively, with 12 bases between them. Looking up the rest from reference TRBV5-6 and TRBJ2-1 gives the full variable domain: DAGVTQSPTHLIKTRGQQVTLRCSPKSGHDTVSWYQQALGQGPQFIFQYYEEEERQRGNFPDRFSGHQFPNYSSELNVNALLLGDSALYLCASSLLGLPNEQFFGPGTRLTVL.

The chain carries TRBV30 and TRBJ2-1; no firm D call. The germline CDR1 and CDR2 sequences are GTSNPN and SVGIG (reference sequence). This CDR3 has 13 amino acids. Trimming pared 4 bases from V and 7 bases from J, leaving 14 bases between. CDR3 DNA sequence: TGTGCCTGGAATGCGCAAGTACAGAATGAGCAGTTCTTC. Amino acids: CAWNAQVQNEQFF.

The CDR3 DNA follows: TGTGCCACCAGTGATCAAAACAGGGGATTCTCTGGAAACACCATATATTTT. As protein: CATSDQNRGFSGNTIYF. This rearrangement joins TRBV24-1 to TRBJ1-3, with 7 bases matching TRBD1. Trimming took 3 bases from V and 0 from J; bases not matched to a gene: 7. CDR1 and CDR2 (germline): KGHDR, SFDVKD. The CDR3 has 17 residues.

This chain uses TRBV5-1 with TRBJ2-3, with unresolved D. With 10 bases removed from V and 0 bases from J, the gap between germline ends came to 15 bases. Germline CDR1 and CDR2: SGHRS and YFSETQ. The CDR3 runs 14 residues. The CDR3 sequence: CAARTGPSTDTQYF. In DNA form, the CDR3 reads TGCGCCGCCCGAACCGGTCCGAGCACAGATACGCAGTATTTT. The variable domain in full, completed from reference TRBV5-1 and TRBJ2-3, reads KAGVTQTPRYLIKTRGQQVTLSCSPISGHRSVSWYQQTPGQGLQFLFEYFSETQRNKGNFPGRFSGRQFSNSRSEMNVSTLELGDSALYLCAARTGPSTDTQYFGPGTRLTVL.

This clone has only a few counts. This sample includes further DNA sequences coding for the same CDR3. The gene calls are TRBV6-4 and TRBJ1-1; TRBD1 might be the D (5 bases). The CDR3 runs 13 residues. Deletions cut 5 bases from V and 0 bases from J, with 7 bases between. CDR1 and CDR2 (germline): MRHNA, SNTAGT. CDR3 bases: TGTGCCAGCAGTCCGGGGGTGAACACTGAAGCTTTCTTT. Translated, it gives CASSPGVNTEAFF.

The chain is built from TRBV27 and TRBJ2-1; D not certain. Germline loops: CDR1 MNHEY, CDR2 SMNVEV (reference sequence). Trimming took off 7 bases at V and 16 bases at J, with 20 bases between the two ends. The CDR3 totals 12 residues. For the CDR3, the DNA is TGTGCCAGCATTCCCCCTCCGTCACGGGTTTTCTTC. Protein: CASIPPPSRVFF.

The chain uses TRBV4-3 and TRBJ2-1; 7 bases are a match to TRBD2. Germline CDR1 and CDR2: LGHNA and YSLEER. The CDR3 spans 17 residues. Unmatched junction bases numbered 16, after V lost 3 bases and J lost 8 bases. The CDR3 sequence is CASSQLVGEGHLDEQFF. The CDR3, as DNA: TGCGCCAGCAGCCAGCTCGTGGGGGAGGGCCACCTCGATGAGCAGTTCTTC.